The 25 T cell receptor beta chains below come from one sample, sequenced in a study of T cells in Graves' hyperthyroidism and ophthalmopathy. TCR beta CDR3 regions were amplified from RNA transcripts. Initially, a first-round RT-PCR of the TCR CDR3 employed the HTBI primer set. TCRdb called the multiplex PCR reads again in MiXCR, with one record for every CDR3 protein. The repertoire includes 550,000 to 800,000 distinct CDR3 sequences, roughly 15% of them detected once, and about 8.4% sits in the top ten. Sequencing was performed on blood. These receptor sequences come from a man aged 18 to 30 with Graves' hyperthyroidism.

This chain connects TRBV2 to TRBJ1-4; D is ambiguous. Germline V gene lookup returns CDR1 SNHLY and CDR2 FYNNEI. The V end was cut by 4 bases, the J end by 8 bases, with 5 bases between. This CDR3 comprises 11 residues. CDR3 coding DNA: TGTGCCAGCAGTGCCCGAGAAAAACTGTTTTTT. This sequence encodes CASSAREKLFF.

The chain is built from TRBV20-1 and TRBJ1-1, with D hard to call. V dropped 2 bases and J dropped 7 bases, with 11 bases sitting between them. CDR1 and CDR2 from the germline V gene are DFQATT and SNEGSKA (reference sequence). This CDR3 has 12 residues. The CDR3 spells CSARIGRHEAFF. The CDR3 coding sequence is TGCAGTGCTAGAATCGGACGACATGAAGCTTTCTTT.

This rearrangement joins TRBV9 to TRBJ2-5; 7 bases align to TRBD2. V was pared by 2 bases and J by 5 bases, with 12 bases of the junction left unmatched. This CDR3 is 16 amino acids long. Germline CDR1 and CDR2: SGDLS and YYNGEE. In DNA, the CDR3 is TGTGCCAGCAGCGTCGGGACTACCCAAGGGACGGAGACCCAGTACTTC. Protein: CASSVGTTQGTETQYF.

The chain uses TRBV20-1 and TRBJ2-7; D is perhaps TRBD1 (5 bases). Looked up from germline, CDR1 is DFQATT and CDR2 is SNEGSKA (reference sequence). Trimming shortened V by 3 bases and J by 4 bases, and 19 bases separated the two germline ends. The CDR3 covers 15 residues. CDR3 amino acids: CSARGHQDTLYEQYF. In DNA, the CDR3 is TGCAGTGCTAGGGGGCACCAGGACACCTTGTACGAGCAGTACTTC.

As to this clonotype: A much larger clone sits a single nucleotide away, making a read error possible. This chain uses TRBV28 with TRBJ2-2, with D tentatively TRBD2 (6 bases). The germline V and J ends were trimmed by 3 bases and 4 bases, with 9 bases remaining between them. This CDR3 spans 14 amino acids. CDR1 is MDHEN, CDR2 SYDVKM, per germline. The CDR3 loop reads CASSFGSCTGELFF. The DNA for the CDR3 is TGTGCCAGCAGTTTCGGGAGTTGCACCGGGGAGCTGTTTTTT.

The CDR3 protein is CASSSGHLPSTDTQYF. Here the CDR3 DNA reads TGTGCCAGCAGCTCGGGACATCTTCCAAGCACAGATACGCAGTATTTT. The rearrangement links TRBV5-8 to TRBJ2-3, with D maybe TRBD1 (6 bases). The V end lost 3 bases, the J end lost 0 bases, and 14 bases lay between the germline ends. This CDR3 spans 16 amino acids. Germline CDR1 reads SGHTS; CDR2 reads YDEGEE.

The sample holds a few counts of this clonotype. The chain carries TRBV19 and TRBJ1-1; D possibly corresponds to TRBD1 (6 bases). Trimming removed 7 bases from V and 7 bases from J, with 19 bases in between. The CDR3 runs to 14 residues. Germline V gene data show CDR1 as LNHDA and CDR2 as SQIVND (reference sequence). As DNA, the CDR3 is TGTGCCAGTAATCAGGGGCAGTGGGAAGGTGAAGCTTTCTTT. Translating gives CASNQGQWEGEAFF.

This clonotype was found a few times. The CDR3 reads CASSWGIPGQGYEQYF. The CDR3 nucleotides read TGTGCCAGCAGTTGGGGAATTCCGGGACAGGGTTACGAGCAGTACTTC. V and J are TRBV27 and TRBJ2-7; TRBD1 agrees at 9 bases. The length of the CDR3 is 16 residues. With V trimmed by 4 bases and J by 4 bases, 11 bases remained unmatched. In germline, CDR1 is MNHEY, CDR2 SMNVEV (reference sequence).

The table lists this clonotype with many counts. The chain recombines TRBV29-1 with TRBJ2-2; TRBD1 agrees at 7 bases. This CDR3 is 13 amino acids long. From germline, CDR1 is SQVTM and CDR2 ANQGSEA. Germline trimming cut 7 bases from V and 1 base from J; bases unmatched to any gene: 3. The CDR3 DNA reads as TGCAGCGGGGGACAGAGGAACACCGGGGAGCTGTTTTTT. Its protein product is CSGGQRNTGELFF.

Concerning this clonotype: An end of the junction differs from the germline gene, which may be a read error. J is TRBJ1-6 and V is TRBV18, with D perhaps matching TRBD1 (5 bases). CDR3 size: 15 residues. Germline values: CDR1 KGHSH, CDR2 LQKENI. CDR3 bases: TGTGCCAGCTCAGGGCCGGGACGGGATAATTCACCCTTCCACTTT. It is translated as CASSGPGRDNSPFHF.

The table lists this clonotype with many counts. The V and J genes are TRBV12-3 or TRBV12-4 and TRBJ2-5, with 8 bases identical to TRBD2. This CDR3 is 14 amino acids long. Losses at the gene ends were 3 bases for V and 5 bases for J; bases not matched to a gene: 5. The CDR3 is CASSFTGGLETQYF. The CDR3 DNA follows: TGTGCCAGCAGTTTCACGGGGGGGCTGGAGACCCAGTACTTC.

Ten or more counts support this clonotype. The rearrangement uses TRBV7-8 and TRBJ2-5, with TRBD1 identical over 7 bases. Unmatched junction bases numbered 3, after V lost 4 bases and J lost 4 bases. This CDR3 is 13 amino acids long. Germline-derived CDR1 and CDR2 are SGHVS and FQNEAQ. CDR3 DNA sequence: TGTGCCAGCAGCTACAGACAGGGAGAGACCCAGTACTTC. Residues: CASSYRQGETQYF.

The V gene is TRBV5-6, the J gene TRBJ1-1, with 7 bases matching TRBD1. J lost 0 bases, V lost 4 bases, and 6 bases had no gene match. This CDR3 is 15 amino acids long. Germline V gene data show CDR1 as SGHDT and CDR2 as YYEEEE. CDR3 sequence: CASSLIGTVNTEAFF. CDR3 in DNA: TGTGCCAGCAGCCTAATCGGGACAGTGAACACTGAAGCTTTCTTT.

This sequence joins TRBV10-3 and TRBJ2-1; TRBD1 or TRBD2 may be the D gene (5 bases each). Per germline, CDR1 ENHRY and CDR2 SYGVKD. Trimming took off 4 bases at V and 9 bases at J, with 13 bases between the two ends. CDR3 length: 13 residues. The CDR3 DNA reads TGTGCCATCAGTGGCTTGGGGGTGGCTGAGCAGTTCTTC. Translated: CAISGLGVAEQFF.

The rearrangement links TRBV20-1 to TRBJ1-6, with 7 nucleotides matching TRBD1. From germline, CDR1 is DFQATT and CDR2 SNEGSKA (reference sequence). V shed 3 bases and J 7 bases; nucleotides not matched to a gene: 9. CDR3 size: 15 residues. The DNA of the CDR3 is TGCAGTGCTAGTTCCCCGACAGGGTTAAATTCACCCCTCCACTTT. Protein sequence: CSASSPTGLNSPLHF.

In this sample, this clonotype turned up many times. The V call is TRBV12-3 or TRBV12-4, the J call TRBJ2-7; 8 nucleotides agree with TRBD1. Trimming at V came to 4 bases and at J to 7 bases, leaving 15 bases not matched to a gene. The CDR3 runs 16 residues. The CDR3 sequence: CASSSRGGRGLYEQYF. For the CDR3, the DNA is TGTGCCAGCAGTTCCCGGGGCGGCAGGGGGCTGTATGAGCAGTACTTC.

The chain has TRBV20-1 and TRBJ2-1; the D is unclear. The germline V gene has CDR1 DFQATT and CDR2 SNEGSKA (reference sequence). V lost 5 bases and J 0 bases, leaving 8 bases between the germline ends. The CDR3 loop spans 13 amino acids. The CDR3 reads CSALPDSYNEQFF. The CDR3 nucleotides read TGCAGTGCTCTGCCAGACTCCTACAATGAGCAGTTCTTC.

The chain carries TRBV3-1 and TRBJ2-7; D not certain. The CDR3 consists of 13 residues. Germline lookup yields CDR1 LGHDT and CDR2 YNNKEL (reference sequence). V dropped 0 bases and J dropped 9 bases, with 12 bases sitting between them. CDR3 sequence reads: CASSQELGARQYF. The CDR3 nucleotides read TGTGCCAGCAGCCAAGAGTTAGGAGCACGGCAGTACTTC.

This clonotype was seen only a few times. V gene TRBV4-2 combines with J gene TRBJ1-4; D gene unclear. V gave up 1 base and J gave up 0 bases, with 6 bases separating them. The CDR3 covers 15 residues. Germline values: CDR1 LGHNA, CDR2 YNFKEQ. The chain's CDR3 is CASSQASSTNEKLFF. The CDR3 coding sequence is TGTGCCAGCAGCCAAGCGAGCTCAACTAATGAAAAACTGTTTTTT.

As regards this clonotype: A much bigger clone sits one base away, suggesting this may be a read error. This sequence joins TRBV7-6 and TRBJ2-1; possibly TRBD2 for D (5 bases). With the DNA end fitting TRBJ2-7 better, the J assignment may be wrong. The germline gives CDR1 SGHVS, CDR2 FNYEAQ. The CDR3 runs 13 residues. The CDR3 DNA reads TGTGCCAGCAGCTTAGCTAGCGACAATGAGCAGTACTTC. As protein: CASSLASDNEQYF.

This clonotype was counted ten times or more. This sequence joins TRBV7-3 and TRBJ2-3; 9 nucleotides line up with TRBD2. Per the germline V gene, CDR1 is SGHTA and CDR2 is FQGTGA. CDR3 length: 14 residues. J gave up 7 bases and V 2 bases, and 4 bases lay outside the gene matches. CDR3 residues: CASSLLAGRNTQYF. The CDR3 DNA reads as TGTGCCAGCAGCTTACTAGCGGGAAGGAATACGCAGTATTTT.

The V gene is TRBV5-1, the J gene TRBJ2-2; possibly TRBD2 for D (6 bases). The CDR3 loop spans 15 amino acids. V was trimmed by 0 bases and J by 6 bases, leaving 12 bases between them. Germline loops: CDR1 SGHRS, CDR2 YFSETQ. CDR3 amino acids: CASSLDGRIAGELFF. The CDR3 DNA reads TGCGCCAGCAGCTTGGACGGGAGAATTGCCGGGGAGCTGTTTTTT.

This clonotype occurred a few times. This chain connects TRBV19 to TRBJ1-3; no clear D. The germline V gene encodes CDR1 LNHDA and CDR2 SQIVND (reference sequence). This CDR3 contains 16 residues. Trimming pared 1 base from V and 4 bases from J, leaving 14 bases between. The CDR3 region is CASSIVGFGFGNTIYF. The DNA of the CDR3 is TGTGCCAGTAGTATAGTCGGATTCGGCTTCGGAAACACCATATATTTT.

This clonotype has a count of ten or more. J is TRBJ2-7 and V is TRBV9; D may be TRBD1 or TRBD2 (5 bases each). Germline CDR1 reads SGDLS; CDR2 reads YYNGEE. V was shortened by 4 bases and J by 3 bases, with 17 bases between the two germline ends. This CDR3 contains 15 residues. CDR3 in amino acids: CASSPGGPRGYEQYF. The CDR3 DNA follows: TGTGCCAGCAGCCCTGGGGGACCAAGAGGCTACGAGCAGTACTTC.

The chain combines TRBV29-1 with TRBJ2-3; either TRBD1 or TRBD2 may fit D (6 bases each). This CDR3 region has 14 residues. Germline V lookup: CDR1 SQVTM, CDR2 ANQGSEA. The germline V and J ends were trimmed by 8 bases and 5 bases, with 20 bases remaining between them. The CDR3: CSPRGLLGGDTQYF. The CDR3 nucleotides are TGCAGCCCCCGGGGGCTGCTTGGGGGAGATACGCAGTATTTT.